One T cell receptor beta chain is described in this entry. No antigen is known for it. The survey-level immunoSEQ assay was used. TCRdb's table, derived via immunoSEQ multiplex PCR, lists solely in-frame clones and lacks some. The table includes more than 35,000 clones, more than 70% detected once. One to two pinch biopsies were taken from the rectum during colonoscopy. These data are taken from a study of pediatric ulcerative colitis. Findings of the study overall: Rectal pinch biopsies may have included blood-derived T cells, especially in patients with overt colitis. No controls had the two rectal clonotypes shared by ulcerative colitis patients. Ulcerative colitis patients shared more blood-rectal clones than controls.

The germline CDR1 and CDR2 sequences are SGHVS and FNYEAQ. This CDR3 contains 16 residues. Trimming took 0 bases from V and 4 from J, leaving 15 bases between them. The chain recombines TRBV7-6 with TRBJ2-5; D might be TRBD1 or TRBD2, each matching 5 bases. This clonotype originated in a boy aged 10-17 years with moderate ulcerative colitis. The sample was gut tissue. This chain's CDR3 is CASSLAPGPMIETQYF. The CDR3 nucleotides read TGTGCCAGCAGCTTAGCGCCGGGACCCATGATAGAGACCCAGTACTTC. Combining the CDR3 with reference TRBV7-6 and TRBJ2-5 gives the whole variable domain GAGVSQSPRYKVTKRGQDVALRCDPISGHVSLYWYRQALGQGPEFLTYFNYEAQQDKSGLPNDRFSAERPEGSISTLTIQRTEQRDSAMYRCASSLAPGPMIETQYFGPGTRLLVL.